These 32 T cell receptor beta chains were all obtained from the same sample, sequenced in a study of tumor-infiltrating lymphocytes in primary liver carcinoma. With a constant-region primer, TCR beta cDNA was made from roughly 500 ng of total RNA. Slightly modified ARM-PCR, run as three nested multiplex PCR rounds, produced the TCR beta libraries. The two initial PCR rounds, about 9 cycles each, used TRBV1-TRBV30 forward and C-beta reverse primers. Each CDR3 protein gets one entry after TCRdb re-called the multiplex PCR reads with MiXCR. The repertoire holds 200,000 or so distinct CDR3 sequences, with 65% as singletons. Extraction also yielded germline DNA, while blood RNA was obtained from unsorted whole blood. Sequenced input: peripheral blood. The source is a woman aged 55-69 years with primary liver carcinoma and hepatitis B virus infection.

This clonotype was detected many times. V is TRBV30 and J is TRBJ2-1, with TRBD2 as a possible D gene (6 bases). Germline assignment: CDR1 GTSNPN and CDR2 SVGIG (reference sequence). The germline V and J ends were trimmed by 1 base and 3 bases, with 7 bases remaining between them. The CDR3 extends over 13 amino acids. CDR3 region: CAWSAGLYNEQFF. The DNA of the CDR3 is TGTGCCTGGAGTGCGGGACTCTACAATGAGCAGTTCTTC.

Concerning this clonotype itself: A much larger clone sits a single nucleotide away, making a read error possible. The chain uses TRBV12-3 or TRBV12-4 and TRBJ2-1; 11 bases agree with TRBD2. This CDR3 has 15 amino acids. The CDR3 spells CASSTTSGRWNELFF. CDR3 coding DNA: TGTGCCAGCAGCACTACTAGCGGGAGATGGAATGAGCTGTTCTTC.

On this clonotype: A junction end diverges from the germline sequence, so it may reflect a read error. This chain uses TRBV6-5 with TRBJ1-1; 9 positions agree with TRBD1. The CDR3 covers 15 residues. CDR1 is MNHEY and CDR2 is SVGAGI in the germline V gene. This CDR3 reads CASSYSGTGNTEALF. DNA of the CDR3: TGCGCGAGCAGTTATTCCGGGACAGGGAACACTGAAGCTCTCTTT.

Of note for this clonotype: This clone may be a read error of a much larger clone one base away. The final CDR3 position lacks the conserved phenylalanine or tryptophan, pointing to a likely read error. This chain joins TRBV10-3 and TRBJ2-3, with D maybe TRBD1 (5 bases). The CDR3 has 12 residues. V lost 11 bases, J lost 2 bases, and 11 bases lay in between. Germline CDR1 reads ENHRY; CDR2 reads SYGVKD. In nucleotides, the CDR3 is TGTGCCTCCCAGGGATCCACAGATACGCAGTATTCT. This sequence encodes CASQGSTDTQYS.

Comment on this clonotype: This sequence may be a read error, since a much larger clone differs from it by one base. J is TRBJ1-2 and V is TRBV6-5; 9 nucleotides line up with TRBD1. The CDR3 contains 13 residues. Germline loops: CDR1 MNHEY, CDR2 SVGAGI. J gave up 7 bases and V 4 bases, and 4 bases lay outside the gene matches. The CDR3 region is CASSSSDRGGYTF. The CDR3, as DNA: TGTGCCAGCAGTTCGTCGGACAGGGGTGGCTACACCTTC.

With respect to this clonotype: The junction does not match germline at one end; this may be a read error. The chain combines TRBV4-1 with TRBJ1-2; D remains ambiguous. The CDR3 has 13 residues. Germline-derived CDR1 and CDR2 are MGHRA and YSYEKL. The CDR3 coding sequence is TGCACCAGCAGACCCCCTGGGCGGCACGGCTACACCTTC. This translates into CTSRPPGRHGYTF.

About this clonotype: No conserved phenylalanine or tryptophan ends this CDR3, so it is likely a read error. The gene calls are TRBV11-1 and TRBJ2-2; D is unresolved. Germline assignment: CDR1 SGHAT and CDR2 FQDESV (reference sequence). This CDR3 is built from 12 residues. CDR3 coding DNA: TGTGCCAGTAGCTCGGTAACCGGGGAGCTGTTTTCT. Translated, it gives CASSSVTGELFS.

This clonotype was detected ten times or more. J is TRBJ2-1 and V is TRBV11-3, with 11 positions matching TRBD2. This CDR3 contains 15 residues. After removal of 2 bases from V and 6 bases from J, the junction contained 3 bases not matched to a gene. In germline, CDR1 is SGHNT, CDR2 YENEEA. CDR3 protein: CASSLLAGGINEQFF. In DNA, the CDR3 is TGTGCCAGCAGCTTACTAGCGGGAGGTATCAATGAGCAGTTCTTC.

A remark on this clonotype: This may stem from a read error, because a much larger clone lies one nucleotide away. V gene TRBV28 combines with J gene TRBJ2-1, with a tentative D call TRBD2 (6 bases). Germline loops: CDR1 MDHEN, CDR2 SYDVKM. V gave up 6 bases and J gave up 0 bases, with 12 bases separating them. CDR3 size: 15 residues. CDR3 protein: CASRIPAGSYNEQFF. DNA for the CDR3: TGTGCCAGCAGGATCCCAGCGGGCTCCTACAATGAGCAGTTCTTC.

This clonotype was seen just once. This may be a read error, as it is one base from a much larger clone. This chain joins TRBV6-5 and TRBJ1-5; a weak D match, TRBD1 (6 bases). The V gene's germline CDR1 is MNHEY and CDR2 SVGAGI. The CDR3 has 14 residues. DNA of the CDR3: TGTGCCAGCAGACCGGGACACAGCAATCAGCGCCAGCATTTT. This encodes CASRPGHSNQRQHF.

This clonotype was seen many times. The gene calls are TRBV6-5 and TRBJ1-2; D gene uncertain. The CDR3 length is 13 residues. Germline V gives CDR1 MNHEY, CDR2 SVGAGI. V dropped 6 bases and J dropped 8 bases, with 16 bases sitting between them. The DNA of the CDR3 is TGTGCCAGCAGCCCCCCGGGGTCGGGCGGCTACACCTTC. This sequence encodes CASSPPGSGGYTF.

Points on this clonotype: This clone may be a read error of a much larger clone one base away. The chain employs TRBV12-3 or TRBV12-4 and TRBJ2-5; D possibly corresponds to TRBD2 (5 bases). Trimming stripped 7 bases from V and 0 bases from J, with 9 bases between. The CDR3 runs to 13 residues. CDR3 coding DNA: TGTGCCAGCAATAATAGCGACCAAGAGACCCAGTACTTC. Protein: CASNNSDQETQYF.

This clonotype was counted a single time. V gene TRBV14 combines with J gene TRBJ2-3; no reliable D call. Germline V gene data show CDR1 as SGHDN and CDR2 as FVKESK. This CDR3 comprises 12 residues. The CDR3 nucleotides read TGTGCTAACAGCCCATTCACAGATACGCAGTATTTT. Translating it yields CANSPFTDTQYF.

With respect to this clonotype: This may stem from a read error, because a much larger clone lies one nucleotide away. This chain links TRBV6-6 with TRBJ2-7, with TRBD1 identical over 10 bases. In germline, CDR1 is MNHNY, CDR2 SVGAGI (reference sequence). This CDR3 contains 15 residues. The DNA for the CDR3 is TGTACCAGCAAATACTTAGGGACAGGGGCCTACGAGCAGTACTTC. Protein: CTSKYLGTGAYEQYF.

Note on this clonotype: The CDR3 does not end in the conserved phenylalanine or tryptophan, so this is likely a read error. The J gene is TRBJ2-1, the V gene TRBV12-3 or TRBV12-4, with 10 positions matching TRBD2. V lost 4 bases to trimming and J lost 10 bases; unmatched junction nucleotides: 7. CDR3 length equals 14 residues. CDR3 bases: TGTGCCAGCAGTTCTAGCGGGAGTGTAAGGGAGCAGTTCCTC. It codes for CASSSSGSVREQFL.

V is TRBV7-8 and J is TRBJ1-5; D call uncertain. This CDR3 region has 17 residues. Germline CDR1 reads SGHVS; CDR2 reads FQNEAQ. V was shortened by 1 base and J by 1 base, with 14 bases between the two germline ends. The CDR3 nucleotides read TGTGCCAGCAGCTTAGTATGGGATACCGAGAGCAATCAGCCCCAGCATTTT. Translated, it gives CASSLVWDTESNQPQHF.

This clonotype appeared many times. The chain recombines TRBV5-6 with TRBJ2-1; TRBD2 matches 9 bases. Germline V gene data show CDR1 as SGHDT and CDR2 as YYEEEE. The CDR3 extends over 15 amino acids. V dropped 5 bases and J dropped 6; count of bases not matched to a gene: 9. CDR3 amino acids: CASSNPSGTVNEQFF. As DNA, the CDR3 is TGTGCCAGCAGTAACCCTAGCGGGACGGTCAATGAGCAGTTCTTC.

Of note for this clonotype: One junction end disagrees with the germline gene, perhaps due to a read error. This sequence joins TRBV5-1 and TRBJ2-7; 8 bases fit TRBD1. This CDR3 has 14 residues. Germline CDR1 is SGHRS and CDR2 is YFSETQ. The CDR3 DNA is TGCGCCAGCAGCTCCAGGGGGCGAAGGTACGAGCGGTACTTC. Amino acid sequence: CASSSRGRRYERYF. Full variable domain (remainder filled in from reference TRBV5-1 and TRBJ2-7): KAGVTQTPRYLIKTRGQQVTLSCSPISGHRSVSWYQQTPGQGLQFLFEYFSETQRNKGNFPGRFSGRQFSNSRSEMNVSTLELGDSALYLCASSSRGRRYERYFGPGTRLTVT.

Worth noting for this clonotype: Compared with germline, one end of the junction differs, possibly owing to a read error. The chain has TRBV28 and TRBJ2-3; perhaps TRBD2 as D (6 bases). Germline CDR1 and CDR2: MDHEN and SYDVKM. This CDR3 is 15 amino acids long. The CDR3 here is CASSRVWGGTVTQYF. DNA of the CDR3: TGTGCCAGCAGCAGGGTTTGGGGAGGTACAGTTACGCAGTATTTT.

For this clonotype: A much bigger clone sits one base away, suggesting this may be a read error. The chain is built from TRBV29-1 and TRBJ1-2; no reliable D call. Germline CDR1 reads SQVTM; CDR2 reads ANQGSEA. The CDR3 has 11 amino acids. CDR3 residues: CSIDAGHGYTF. The CDR3, as DNA: TGCAGCATTGACGCCGGCCATGGCTACACCTTC.

This clonotype has more than one count but fewer than ten. The V and J genes are TRBV4-3 and TRBJ2-1, with a weak D call TRBD1 (6 bases). Germline-derived CDR1 and CDR2 are LGHNA and YSLEER. V was pared by 2 bases and J by 0 bases, with 14 bases between. This CDR3 has 17 amino acids. Here the CDR3 reads CASSQLTGKLSYNEQFF. The CDR3 DNA sequence: TGCGCCAGCAGCCAATTGACAGGCAAACTCTCCTACAATGAGCAGTTCTTC.

This clonotype was recorded many times. The chain is built from TRBV11-3 and TRBJ2-7, with D possibly matching TRBD2 (5 bases). Deletions cut 1 base from V and 6 bases from J, with 10 bases between. CDR3 length: 13 amino acids. Germline loops: CDR1 SGHNT, CDR2 YENEEA. The CDR3 region is CASSLGRRGEQYF. The CDR3 DNA reads TGTGCCAGCAGCTTAGGTCGCCGGGGCGAGCAGTACTTC.

A note on this clonotype: This could be a read error, since a much larger clone is one nucleotide away. The gene calls are TRBV6-2 or TRBV6-3 and TRBJ1-2, with a tentative D call TRBD1 (6 bases). This CDR3 spans 16 amino acids. The V end lost 7 bases, the J end lost 4 bases, and 22 bases lay between the germline ends. The germline V gene encodes CDR1 MNHEY and CDR2 SVGEGT. Written as DNA, the CDR3 is TGTGCCAGCAAACCTATCGGGGGCCGGCGTGGCTATGGCTACACCTTC. Translating gives CASKPIGGRRGYGYTF.

This clonotype was seen repeatedly, ten times or more. This chain joins TRBV13 and TRBJ2-6; 8 bases align to TRBD1. The CDR3 has 21 amino acids. Germline V gene data show CDR1 as PRHDT and CDR2 as FYEKMQ (reference sequence). The trim removed 5 bases at V and 0 bases at J, leaving 18 bases unmatched. Here the CDR3 reads CASSPPRDRDRRYSGANVLTF. The CDR3 coding sequence is TGTGCCAGCAGCCCCCCCCGAGACCGGGACAGGAGATACTCTGGGGCCAACGTCCTGACTTTC.

V is TRBV4-1 and J is TRBJ2-1; D is uncertain. The germline CDR1 and CDR2 sequences are MGHRA and YSYEKL. This CDR3 comprises 14 residues. The V gene lost 7 bases and the J gene lost 0 bases, with 10 bases spanning the gap. The CDR3 bases are TGCGCCAGCAACCACCTAAGCTCCTACAATGAGCAGTTCTTC. This sequence encodes CASNHLSSYNEQFF.

This clonotype was seen ten or more times. This chain connects TRBV6-6 to TRBJ2-7, with 9 bases that match TRBD1. The CDR3 is 14 residues long. With V trimmed by 2 bases and J by 5 bases, 4 bases remained unmatched. Germline loops: CDR1 MNHNY, CDR2 SVGAGI (reference sequence). This CDR3 reads CASSYLRDRDEQYF. CDR3 in DNA: TGTGCCAGCAGTTACCTCCGGGACAGGGACGAGCAGTACTTC.

Concerning this clonotype: A clone one base away is much larger, so this may be a read error. The chain joins TRBV5-6 to TRBJ2-7; D is uncertain. Germline values: CDR1 SGHDT, CDR2 YYEEEE. CDR3 length: 12 amino acids. CDR3 loop: CSSSPTPYEQYF. As DNA, the CDR3 is TGTTCCAGCAGCCCGACGCCATACGAGCAGTACTTC.

Note on this clonotype: A junction end diverges from the germline sequence, so it may reflect a read error. The V call is TRBV9, the J call TRBJ2-3, with D possibly being TRBD2 (5 bases). The CDR3 sequence is 12 residues long. CDR1 is SGDLS, CDR2 YYNGEE, per germline. The CDR3 is CASSVDTSPPLF. In nucleotides, the CDR3 is TGTGCCAGCAGCGTAGATACTAGTCCCCCTCTTTTT. The full variable domain, rest sourced from reference TRBV9 and TRBJ2-3, is DSGVTQTPKHLITATGQRVTLRCSPRSGDLSVYWYQQSLDQGLQFLIQYYNGEERAKGNILERFSAQQFPDLHSELNLSSLELGDSALYFCASSVDTSPPLFGPGTRLTVL.

With regard to this clonotype: This may arise from a read error, as a much more abundant clone is one base away. This chain connects TRBV6-5 to TRBJ2-7; TRBD1 might be the D (6 bases). Per germline, CDR1 MNHEY and CDR2 SVGAGI. Trimming removed 1 base at V and 6 bases at J, with 16 bases between. The CDR3 is 15 amino acids. The CDR3 here is CASSYYSRGPGEQYF. CDR3 DNA sequence: TGTGCCAGCAGTTACTACAGCAGGGGTCCTGGCGAGCAGTACTTC.

As regards this clonotype: An end of the junction differs from the germline gene, which may be a read error. The chain links TRBV5-1 to TRBJ2-7; D may be TRBD1 (5 bases). The CDR3 consists of 15 residues. Germline V gene sequence: CDR1 SGHRS, CDR2 YFSETQ. The CDR3 sequence is CASSPTPTDPYEQYF. CDR3 nucleotide sequence: TGCGCCAGCAGCCCCACCCCGACAGACCCCTACGAACAGTACTTC. Full variable domain (rest looked up from reference TRBV5-1 and TRBJ2-7): KAGVTQTPRYLIKTRGQQVTLSCSPISGHRSVSWYQQTPGQGLQFLFEYFSETQRNKGNFPGRFSGRQFSNSRSEMNVSTLELGDSALYLCASSPTPTDPYEQYFGPGTRLTVT.

This clonotype was seen only once. CDR3 region: CASSVSDGGRRYF. CDR3 DNA: TGCGCCAGCAGCGTGAGTGACGGGGGTCGGCGGTATTTT. The chain combines TRBV5-1 with TRBJ2-3; D possibly corresponds to TRBD2 (6 bases). Trimming cost V 4 bases and J 14 bases, with 20 bases left between them. The CDR3 is made up of 13 amino acids. Germline V lookup: CDR1 SGHRS, CDR2 YFSETQ.

This clonotype was counted once. Since no conserved phenylalanine or tryptophan closes the CDR3, a read error is the likely cause. The genes are TRBV11-2 and TRBJ1-2, with TRBD1 as a possible D gene (6 bases). V lost 5 bases and J 8 bases, leaving 15 bases between the germline ends. The germline V gene has CDR1 SGHAT and CDR2 FQNNGV. CDR3 length: 13 residues. The DNA for the CDR3 is TGTGCCAGCAGCCCCAGGCTGGGGGGCGGCTACACCATC. Its protein product is CASSPRLGGGYTI.